The 18 T cell receptor beta chains below were found in one sample sequenced in a study of blood T cell repertoires in COVID-19. Libraries were prepared by immunoSEQ multiplex PCR; TCRdb keeps only in-frame clonotypes and omits some of them. The table includes tens of thousands of clones, approximately 86% detected once. Sample: peripheral blood. The receptors here all came from a male donor with acute or convalescent COVID-19.

The chain couples TRBV4-1 to TRBJ2-1; tentative D call: TRBD1 (5 bases). The CDR3 is 15 amino acids. Deletions cut 0 bases from V and 10 bases from J, with 16 bases between. CDR1 MGHRA and CDR2 YSYEKL come from the germline V gene. This chain's CDR3 is CASSQDSAGIGEQFF. Here the CDR3 DNA reads TGCGCCAGCAGCCAAGATTCCGCAGGGATCGGCGAGCAGTTCTTC.

This chain links TRBV10-3 with TRBJ2-1; TRBD2 matches 10 bases. Germline V CDR1 and CDR2: ENHRY, SYGVKD. CDR3 length: 16 amino acids. The ends lost 2 bases at V and 4 bases at J; junction bases unmatched: 5. CDR3 DNA: TGTGCCATCAGTGAGAGCGGGGGGGCTGGATACAATGAGCAGTTCTTC. Translation gives CAISESGGAGYNEQFF.

The chain couples TRBV11-1 to TRBJ2-5; 8 nucleotides agree with TRBD2. V dropped 2 bases and J dropped 2; count of bases not matched to a gene: 4. In germline, CDR1 is SGHAT, CDR2 FQDESV (reference sequence). The CDR3 sequence is 15 residues long. The CDR3 region is CASSLPSGGQETQYF. The CDR3 bases are TGTGCCAGCAGCTTACCCAGCGGGGGACAAGAGACCCAGTACTTC.

The rearrangement joins TRBV7-9 to TRBJ2-3; D not certain. Germline CDR1 is SEHNR and CDR2 is FQNEAQ (reference sequence). The CDR3 has 13 residues. The V end was cut by 5 bases, the J end by 4 bases, with 10 bases between. The CDR3 loop reads CASSLRRPDTQYF. CDR3 sequence (DNA): TGTGCCAGCAGCCTCCGGCGGCCAGATACGCAGTATTTT.

The chain is built from TRBV3-1 (or the pseudogene TRBV3-2) and TRBJ2-5; D unclear. Germline CDR1 LGHDT, CDR2 YNNKEL (reference sequence). Trimming took off 1 base at V and 5 bases at J, with 11 bases between the two ends. CDR3 length: 14 residues. This chain's CDR3 is CASSQAPGAETQYF. CDR3 DNA sequence: TGTGCCAGCAGCCAAGCCCCAGGCGCGGAGACCCAGTACTTC.

The chain combines TRBV11-2 with TRBJ2-5; D is possibly TRBD1 (6 bases). The germline V gene has CDR1 SGHAT and CDR2 FQNNGV. V was shortened by 0 bases and J by 6 bases, with 11 bases between the two germline ends. The CDR3 sequence is 14 residues long. The CDR3 sequence is CASSLDPQGKTQYF. The CDR3 DNA follows: TGTGCCAGCAGCTTAGATCCTCAGGGGAAGACCCAGTACTTC.

This clone was detected a few times. CDR3 sequence (DNA): TGTGCCAGTAGTATAGGTGCGGACAGGGGATCCTACGAGCAGTACTTC. It specifies CASSIGADRGSYEQYF. V is TRBV19 and J is TRBJ2-7; 9 nucleotides line up with TRBD1. Losses at the gene ends were 1 base for V and 1 base for J; bases not matched to a gene: 5. The CDR3 has 16 amino acids. CDR1 and CDR2 (germline): LNHDA, SQIVND (reference sequence).

This sequence joins TRBV19 and TRBJ2-7, with 9 nucleotides matching TRBD1. J lost 0 bases, V lost 5 bases, and 11 bases had no gene match. The germline gives CDR1 LNHDA, CDR2 SQIVND (reference sequence). This CDR3 contains 17 residues. CDR3 in DNA: TGTGCCAGTAGTCGGACAGGGGCGGCCCCAAGCTCCTACGAGCAGTACTTC. Protein product: CASSRTGAAPSSYEQYF.

The chain employs TRBV19 and TRBJ1-6, with TRBD1 as a possible D gene (5 bases). CDR3 length: 11 residues. Germline V gives CDR1 LNHDA, CDR2 SQIVND (reference sequence). Trimming cost V 6 bases and J 14 bases, with 11 bases left between them. DNA for the CDR3: TGTGCCAGTAGGAGGGACTCCTCCCTCCACTTT. This gives the protein CASRRDSSLHF. Filled out from reference TRBV19 and TRBJ1-6, the complete variable domain reads DGGITQSPKYLFRKEGQNVTLSCEQNLNHDAMYWYRQDPGQGLRLIYYSQIVNDFQKGDIAEGYSVSREKKESFPLTVTSAQKNPTAFYLCASRRDSSLHFGNGTRLTVT.

V gene TRBV5-5 combines with J gene TRBJ1-6, with a weak D call TRBD1 (5 bases). Trimming left V 0 bases short and J 7 bases short, with 20 bases between. Germline lookup yields CDR1 SGHKS and CDR2 YYEKEE (reference sequence). This CDR3 comprises 18 residues. For the CDR3, the DNA is TGTGCCAGCAGCTTGGCCGTGGCAGGGAATAATGTCAATTCACCCCTCCACTTT. Its protein product is CASSLAVAGNNVNSPLHF.

V is TRBV5-1 and J is TRBJ1-2, with 8 bases fitting TRBD1. The germline CDR1 and CDR2 sequences are SGHRS and YFSETQ. The CDR3 is 14 residues long. V shed 3 bases and J 7 bases; nucleotides not matched to a gene: 8. For the CDR3, the DNA is TGCGCCAGCAGCTCCGCAGGGGGCGAGCGTGGCTACACCTTC. Residues: CASSSAGGERGYTF. The full variable domain, with the rest looked up from reference TRBV5-1 and TRBJ1-2, is KAGVTQTPRYLIKTRGQQVTLSCSPISGHRSVSWYQQTPGQGLQFLFEYFSETQRNKGNFPGRFSGRQFSNSRSEMNVSTLELGDSALYLCASSSAGGERGYTFGSGTRLTVV.

CDR3 sequence reads: CATSDTGSRRNEQYF. As DNA, the CDR3 is TGTGCCACCAGTGATACCGGGTCACGAAGGAACGAGCAGTACTTC. The rearrangement joins TRBV24-1 to TRBJ2-7, with D hard to call. The V and J ends lost 3 bases and 5 bases respectively, with 16 bases between them. This CDR3 has 15 amino acids. Germline V gives CDR1 KGHDR, CDR2 SFDVKD.

The J gene is TRBJ1-2, the V gene TRBV4-2; TRBD1 agrees at 9 bases. Per the germline V gene, CDR1 is LGHNA and CDR2 is YNFKEQ. J lost 8 bases, V lost 2 bases, and 9 bases had no gene match. The CDR3 consists of 15 residues. The CDR3 spells CASSQLDRGERGYTF. In DNA form, the CDR3 reads TGTGCCAGCAGCCAACTCGACAGGGGGGAGAGAGGCTACACCTTC.

The V gene is TRBV6-5, the J gene TRBJ2-7, with 8 positions matching TRBD2. The CDR3 sequence is 15 residues long. CDR1 MNHEY and CDR2 SVGAGI come from the germline V gene. V was pared by 0 bases and J by 3 bases, with 4 bases of the junction left unmatched. The CDR3 sequence: CASSYSRAGGYEQYF. As DNA, the CDR3 is TGTGCCAGCAGTTACTCGAGGGCGGGGGGCTACGAGCAGTACTTC.

The rearrangement links TRBV27 to TRBJ1-4, with 7 positions matching TRBD1. The V segment lost 4 bases and the J segment 2 bases; nucleotides outside the gene matches: 10. This CDR3 is 17 amino acids long. The germline gives CDR1 MNHEY, CDR2 SMNVEV (reference sequence). In DNA, the CDR3 is TGTGCCAGCAGTTCCTACAGGGGTCTGCTGACTAATGAAAAACTGTTTTTT. This encodes CASSSYRGLLTNEKLFF.

J is TRBJ2-7 and V is TRBV29-1, with 11 bases that match TRBD1. The junction had 7 bases not matched to a gene; V was cut back by 0 bases and J by 3 bases. In germline, CDR1 is SQVTM, CDR2 ANQGSEA. The CDR3 covers 16 residues. CDR3 region: CSVEDQGTGGGYEQYF. The CDR3 bases are TGCAGCGTTGAAGATCAGGGGACAGGGGGTGGCTACGAGCAGTACTTC.

This chain joins TRBV12-3 or TRBV12-4 and TRBJ1-2; 7 bases map to TRBD1. V lost 5 bases and J lost 12; bases outside the gene matches: 6. The length of the CDR3 is 11 residues. The CDR3 DNA reads TGTGCCAGCAGTACTACGACAGGGCACACCTTC. This encodes CASSTTTGHTF.

The rearrangement uses TRBV12-3 or TRBV12-4 and TRBJ1-1, with a weak D call TRBD1 (5 bases). The CDR3 is 13 residues long. V was cut by 7 bases and J by 2 bases, with 11 bases left in between. CDR3 sequence reads: CASNSQGNTEAFF. The CDR3 DNA is TGTGCCAGCAATAGTCAGGGTAACACTGAAGCTTTCTTT.